This TCR beta chain was recovered during a study of T cell repertoires and HLA-DP antigens. Study-level background: Donors were two male and one female, aged 18-to-29 to 60-to-69.

As concerns this clone: The antigen remains unidentified.

Germline V gives CDR1 SGHDT, CDR2 YYEEEE. The CDR3 spans 18 residues. Trimming left V 0 bases short and J 0 bases short, with 13 bases between. Repertoires were generated with immunoSEQ multiplex PCR, while TCRdb's copy carries only in-frame clones and drops some. The sample contains some 120,000 clones, about 92% of which appear only once. Sequencing was performed on CD4+ T cells from PBMCs. The chain carries TRBV5-6 and TRBJ1-6; possible D gene TRBD1, 6 bases. This receptor was obtained from a woman aged 18-29 years in good health and CMV-seronegative. In DNA form, the CDR3 reads TGTGCCAGCAGCTTGGGAAGGGGGTCAGGCTCCTATAATTCACCCCTCCACTTT. Encoded protein: CASSLGRGSGSYNSPLHF.